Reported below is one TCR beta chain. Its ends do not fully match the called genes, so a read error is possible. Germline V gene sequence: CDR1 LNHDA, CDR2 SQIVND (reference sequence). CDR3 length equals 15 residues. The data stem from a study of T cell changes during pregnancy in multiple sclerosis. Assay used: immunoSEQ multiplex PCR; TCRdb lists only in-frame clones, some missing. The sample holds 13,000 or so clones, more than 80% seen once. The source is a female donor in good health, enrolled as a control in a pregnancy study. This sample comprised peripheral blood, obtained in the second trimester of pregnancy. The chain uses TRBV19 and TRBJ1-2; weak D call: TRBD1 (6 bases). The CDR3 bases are TGTGCCAGTAGTTTAGAGGACAGACGAAACTATGGCTACACCTTC. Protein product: CASSLEDRRNYGYTF.